The clone carrying this T cell receptor (beta chain) showed up just a few times. Antigen: not known. V was shortened by 8 bases and J by 4 bases, with 17 bases between the two germline ends. The CDR3 contains 13 residues. The V gene's germline CDR1 is GTSNPN and CDR2 SVGIG (reference sequence). The data were taken from a study of cytomegalovirus exposure and HLA in healthy donors. As for the study in general: Tens of millions of unique TCRs from HLA-typed donors were held in an early release of data.

60 Vbeta and 13 Jbeta primers were used in PCR. Some clones are missing from TCRdb's copy, which holds only in-frame ones; the method was immunoSEQ multiplex PCR. The table shows about 120,000 clones, with less than 10% occurring only once. Study-wide findings and caveats: Presence/absence analyses took donor sequencing depth as roughly uniform.

The V and J genes are TRBV30 and TRBJ1-1, with D possibly being TRBD1 (6 bases). This TCR was sampled from a woman between 40 and 55 years old in good health and CMV-seropositive. Sequenced input: PBMCs. The CDR3 nucleotides are TGTGCCCGAGGGGCGGGGGCGGGCACTGAAGCTTTCTTT. As protein: CARGAGAGTEAFF.